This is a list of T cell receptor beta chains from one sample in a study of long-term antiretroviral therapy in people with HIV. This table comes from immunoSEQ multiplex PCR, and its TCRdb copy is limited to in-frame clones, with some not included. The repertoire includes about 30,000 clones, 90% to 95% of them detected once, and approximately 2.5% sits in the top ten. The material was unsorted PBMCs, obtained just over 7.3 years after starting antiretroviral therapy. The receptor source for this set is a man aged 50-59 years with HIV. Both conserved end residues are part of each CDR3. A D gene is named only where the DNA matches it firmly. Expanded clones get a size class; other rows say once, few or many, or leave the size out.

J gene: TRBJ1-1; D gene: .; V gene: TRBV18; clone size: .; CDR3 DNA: TGTGCCAGCTCACCACAGGGGGGCACTGAAGCTTTCTTT; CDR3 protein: CASSPQGGTEAFF
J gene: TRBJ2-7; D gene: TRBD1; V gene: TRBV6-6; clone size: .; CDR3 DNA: TGTGCCAGCAGTGTCCGGGACAGGGCCTACGAGCAGTACTTC; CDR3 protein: CASSVRDRAYEQYF
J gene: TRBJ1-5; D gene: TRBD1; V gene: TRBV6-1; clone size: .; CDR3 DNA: TGTGCCAGCAGTGGAACCGAGACAGGGCTCTTGCTTCAGCCCCAGCATTTT; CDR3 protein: CASSGTETGLLLQPQHF
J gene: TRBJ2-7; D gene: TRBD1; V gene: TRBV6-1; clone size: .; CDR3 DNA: TGTGCCAGCAGTGAACAAGGGACAGGAGCCTACGAGCAGTACTTC; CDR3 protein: CASSEQGTGAYEQYF
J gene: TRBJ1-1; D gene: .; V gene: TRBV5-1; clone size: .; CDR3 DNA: TGCGCCAGCAGCTTGAGGACAGAGAACACTGAAGCTTTCTTT; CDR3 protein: CASSLRTENTEAFF
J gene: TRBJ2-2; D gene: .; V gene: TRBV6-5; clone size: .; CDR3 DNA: TGTGCCAGCAGTTGGACAGTCGCGAACACCGGGGAGCTGTTTTTT; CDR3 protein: CASSWTVANTGELFF
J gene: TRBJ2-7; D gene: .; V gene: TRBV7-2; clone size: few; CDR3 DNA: TGTGCCAGCAGCTGGGGGGTCAAGTTCTACGAGCAGTACTTC; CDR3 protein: CASSWGVKFYEQYF
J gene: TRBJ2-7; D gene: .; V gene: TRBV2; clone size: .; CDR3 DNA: TGTGCCAGCAGTGCGGGACATCCCTACGAGCAGTACTTC; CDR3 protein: CASSAGHPYEQYF
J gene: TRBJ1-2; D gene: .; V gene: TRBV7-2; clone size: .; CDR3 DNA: TGTGCCAGCAGCTCGACTACCGGGACGGCGGCTGGCTACACCTTC; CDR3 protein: CASSSTTGTAAGYTF
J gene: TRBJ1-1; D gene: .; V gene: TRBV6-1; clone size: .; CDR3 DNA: TGTGCCACCCGCAGGGATATGAACACTGAAGCTTTCTTT; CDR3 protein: CATRRDMNTEAFF
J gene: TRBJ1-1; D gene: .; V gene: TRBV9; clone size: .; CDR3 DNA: TGTGCCAGCAGCGTAGGTTGGGCGGGAGTGAACACTGAAGCTTTCTTT; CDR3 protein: CASSVGWAGVNTEAFF
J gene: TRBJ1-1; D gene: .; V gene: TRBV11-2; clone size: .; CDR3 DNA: TGTGCCAGCAGCTTAGAAGGCAGGGCTGACACTGAAGCTTTCTTT; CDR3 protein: CASSLEGRADTEAFF
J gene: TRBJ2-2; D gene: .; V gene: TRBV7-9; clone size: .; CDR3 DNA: TGTGCCAGCAGCTTCAGTCAACATAACACCGGGGAGCTGTTTTTT; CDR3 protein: CASSFSQHNTGELFF
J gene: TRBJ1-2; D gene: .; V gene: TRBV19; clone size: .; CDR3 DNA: TGTGCCAGTAGTTCGGGTGCAGGATATGGCTACACCTTC; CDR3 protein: CASSSGAGYGYTF
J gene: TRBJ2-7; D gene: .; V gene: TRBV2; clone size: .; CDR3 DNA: TGTGCCAGCAGTGGACTTTACGAGCAGTACTTC; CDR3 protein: CASSGLYEQYF
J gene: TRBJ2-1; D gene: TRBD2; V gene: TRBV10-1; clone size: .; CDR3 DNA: TGCGCCAGCAGCTCCAGCGGGAGCTCCTACAATGAGCAGTTCTTC; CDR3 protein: CASSSSGSSYNEQFF
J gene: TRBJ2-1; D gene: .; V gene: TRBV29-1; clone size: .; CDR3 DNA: TGCAGCGTTTTATCGACGGTCTCCAATGAGCAGTTCTTC; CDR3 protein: CSVLSTVSNEQFF
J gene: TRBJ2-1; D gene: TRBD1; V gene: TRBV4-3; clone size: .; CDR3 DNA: TGCGCCAGCAGCCAAGAGTGGGACAGGGCGTACAATGAGCAGTTCTTC; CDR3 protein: CASSQEWDRAYNEQFF
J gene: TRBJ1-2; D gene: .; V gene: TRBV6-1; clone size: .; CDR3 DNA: TGTGCCAGCAGTGATTCTTCGTCAGGGGCGCGAGGCTACACCTTC; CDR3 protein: CASSDSSSGARGYTF
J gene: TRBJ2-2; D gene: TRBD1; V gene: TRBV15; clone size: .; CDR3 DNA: TGTGCCACCAGCAGTTCCGGGACAGTAACCGGGGAGCTGTTTTTT; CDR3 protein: CATSSSGTVTGELFF
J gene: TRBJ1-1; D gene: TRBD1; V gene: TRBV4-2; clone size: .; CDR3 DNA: TGTGCCAGCAGCCAAGATGTCCAGGGGGCGACGAACACTGAAGCTTTCTTT; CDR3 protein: CASSQDVQGATNTEAFF
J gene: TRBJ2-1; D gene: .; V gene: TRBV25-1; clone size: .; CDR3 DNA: TGTGCCAGCAGTGTAGCGACAGACAATGAGCAGTTCTTC; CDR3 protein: CASSVATDNEQFF
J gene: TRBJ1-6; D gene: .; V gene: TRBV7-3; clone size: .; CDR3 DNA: TGTGCCAGCAGCTTAGGCCCCCGGGGGTCCTATAATTCACCCCTCCACTTT; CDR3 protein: CASSLGPRGSYNSPLHF
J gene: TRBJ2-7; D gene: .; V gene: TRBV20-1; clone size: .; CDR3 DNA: TGCAGTGCTAGGAGCTGGGACGAGCAGTACTTC; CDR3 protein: CSARSWDEQYF
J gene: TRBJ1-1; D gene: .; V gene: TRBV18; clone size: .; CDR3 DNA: TGTGCCAGCTCACCGGAGTTCGGGAACACTGAAGCTTTCTTT; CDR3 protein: CASSPEFGNTEAFF
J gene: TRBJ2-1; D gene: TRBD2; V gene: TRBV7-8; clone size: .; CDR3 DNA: TGTGCCAGCAGCCGACCCCGGGACGGCGGGAGCAATGAGCAGTTCTTC; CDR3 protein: CASSRPRDGGSNEQFF
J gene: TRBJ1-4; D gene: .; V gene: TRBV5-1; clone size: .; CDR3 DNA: TGCGCCAGCAGCTTGGAGGGAGGGTCTGAAAAACTGTTTTTT; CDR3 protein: CASSLEGGSEKLFF
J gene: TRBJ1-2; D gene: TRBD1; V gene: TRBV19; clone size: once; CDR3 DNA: TGTGCCAGTAAAGCGGGACAGGGGGACTTTAACTATGGCTACACCTTC; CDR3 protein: CASKAGQGDFNYGYTF
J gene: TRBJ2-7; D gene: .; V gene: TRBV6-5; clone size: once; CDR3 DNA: TGTGCCAGCAGTTACCATAGCCGAGGGACACCGCGGGAGCAGTACTTC; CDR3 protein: CASSYHSRGTPREQYF
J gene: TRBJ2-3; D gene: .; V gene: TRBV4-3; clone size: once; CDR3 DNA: TGCGCCAGCAGCCAAAACCACCTGGCGGCGGTTGCGCAGTATTTT; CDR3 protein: CASSQNHLAAVAQYF
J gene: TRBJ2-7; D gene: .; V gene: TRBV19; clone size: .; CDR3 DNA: TGTGCCAGTAGTATAGGAGTACCCGGCGAGCAGTACTTC; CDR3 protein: CASSIGVPGEQYF
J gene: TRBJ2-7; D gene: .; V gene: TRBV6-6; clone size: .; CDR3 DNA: TGTGCCAGCTTACTAGGGTCTAGCTCCTACGAGCAGTACTTC; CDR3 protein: CASLLGSSSYEQYF